Sequencing of this T cell receptor (beta chain) was carried out in a study of PD-1 blockade in mismatch repair-deficient tumors. TCRs were sequenced from three patients responding to pembrolizumab. The CDR3 has 16 residues. V lost 4 bases, J lost 4 bases, and 9 bases stayed unmatched. Germline CDR1 reads SGHDN; CDR2 reads FVKESK. Only in-frame clones appear in the TCRdb table, and some are missing; sequencing was by immunoSEQ multiplex PCR. The sample lists about 68,000 clones, more than 75% occurring once. As regards this clone: What it binds is unknown.

Findings and limits, study-wide: After pembrolizumab, tumor-resident clones rose rapidly, then generally contracted before radiologic responses.

This clonotype was obtained from an adult with mismatch repair-deficient cancer. V and J are TRBV14 and TRBJ2-2, with 7 bases lining up with TRBD1. The starting material was peripheral blood, obtained 2 weeks after starting pembrolizumab. The DNA for the CDR3 is TGTGCCAGCAGCCGACAGACAGGGACGGGCACCGGGGAGCTGTTTTTT. Translated: CASSRQTGTGTGELFF. The full variable domain, rest sourced from reference TRBV14 and TRBJ2-2, is EAGVTQFPSHSVIEKGQTVTLRCDPISGHDNLYWYRRVMGKEIKFLLHFVKESKQDESGMPNNRFLAERTGGTYSTLKVQPAELEDSGVYFCASSRQTGTGTGELFFGEGSRLTVL.